Detailed here is one T cell receptor beta chain. Its antigen remains unidentified. The source of the sample is a study of post-analysis software for immune sequencing data. About the research overall: The patients showed relapsing-remitting, secondary progressive and progressive-relapsing multiple sclerosis courses. Study-level results: Co-batched samples clustered tightly together by F measure. Among several TRBV segments more frequent in patients than controls were TRBV5-6, TRBV5-1 and TRBV20-1. Among multiple sclerosis patients, normalized Chao1 diversity was significantly below that of controls.

The CDR3 is 12 residues long. V lost 3 bases and J lost 5, with 8 bases in between. Unique molecular identifiers featured in each of the TCR beta cDNA libraries. A population of about 0.9 to 10 million T cells gave rise to 400,000 to 550,000 cDNA molecules. MiXCR, run by TCRdb on the PCR reads, gives a single entry per CDR3 protein. The sample holds 550,000 to 700,000 distinct CDR3 sequences, about 40% seen once. The sequenced sample consisted of blood. This TCR was sampled from a girl aged 10 to 17 with multiple sclerosis. This rearrangement joins TRBV12-3 or TRBV12-4 to TRBJ2-7; TRBD2 is a possible D gene (6 bases). CDR3 nucleotides: TGTGCCAGCAGTTTTCAGCGGGACGAGCAGTACTTC. Translated, it gives CASSFQRDEQYF.